The 18 T cell receptor beta chains presented below share a single source sample, sequenced in a study of blood T cell repertoires in COVID-19. Measured with immunoSEQ multiplex PCR; TCRdb has only the in-frame clones, and not every one. The sample shows around 130,000 clones, 75% to 90% of them seen only once. Sample: peripheral blood. The receptors shown here come from a woman aged 80 or older with acute or convalescent COVID-19.

The V gene is TRBV6-2 or TRBV6-3, the J gene TRBJ2-3; 8 nucleotides match TRBD2. V dropped 4 bases and J dropped 7; count of bases not matched to a gene: 7. From germline, CDR1 is MNHEY and CDR2 SVGEGT. The CDR3 loop spans 14 amino acids. CDR3 coding DNA: TGTGCCAGCAGTTGGACTAGCTGGAAGTATACGCAGTATTTT. It is translated as CASSWTSWKYTQYF.

This chain joins TRBV5-1 and TRBJ1-5; 8 nucleotides agree with TRBD1. Trimming took 0 bases from V and 6 from J; bases not matched to a gene: 5. In germline, CDR1 is SGHRS, CDR2 YFSETQ. This CDR3 has 15 residues. The CDR3 nucleotides are TGCGCCAGCAGCTTGGAAGGACAGGGTCGTCAGCCCCAGCATTTT. Amino acids: CASSLEGQGRQPQHF.

With regard to this clone: Relative to the germline gene, one junction end is altered; a read error may explain this. The rearrangement joins TRBV7-7 to TRBJ2-3; possible D gene TRBD2, 6 bases. Germline V CDR1 and CDR2: SSHAT, FNYEAQ (reference sequence). The CDR3 is 15 residues long. The CDR3: CASSLGRGRTDTQYF. CDR3 DNA: TGTGCTAGCAGCCTAGGGCGGGGAAGGACAGATACGCAGTATTTT. Together with reference TRBV7-7 and TRBJ2-3, the CDR3 gives the full variable domain: GAGVSQSPRYKVTKRGQDVTLRCDPISSHATLYWYQQALGQGPEFLTYFNYEAQPDKSGLPSDRFSAERPEGSISTLTIQRTEQRDSAMYRCASSLGRGRTDTQYFGPGTRLTVL.

The V call is TRBV6-6, the J call TRBJ2-1, with 12 bases lining up with TRBD2. Germline V gives CDR1 MNHNY, CDR2 SVGAGI (reference sequence). The CDR3 contains 14 residues. Trimming took 5 bases from V and 9 from J; bases not matched to a gene: 5. The CDR3 is CASSDTSGGREQFF. The DNA of the CDR3 is TGTGCCAGCAGTGACACTAGCGGGGGGCGTGAGCAGTTCTTC.

The V gene is TRBV21-1, the J gene TRBJ1-6. TRBV21-1 is deemed a pseudogene. The CDR3 consists of 20 residues. The CDR3 DNA reads as TGTGCCAGCAGCAAAGCGAAAGGGAGCGGGAATCGCTCCTATAATTCACCCCTCCACTTT. It translates to CASSKAKGSGNRSYNSPLHF.

A word on this clone: The sample carries other DNA sequences with the same CDR3. The chain couples TRBV5-1 to TRBJ1-1; D gene uncertain. Germline loops: CDR1 SGHRS, CDR2 YFSETQ. The CDR3 covers 13 residues. Trimming pared 0 bases from V and 6 bases from J, leaving 9 bases between. Here the CDR3 reads CASSLGGVAEAFF. Here the CDR3 DNA reads TGCGCCAGCAGCTTGGGGGGAGTTGCTGAAGCTTTCTTT.

The table lists this clone with a few counts. The chain joins TRBV5-1 to TRBJ1-4, with D tentatively TRBD1 (5 bases). Germline values: CDR1 SGHRS, CDR2 YFSETQ. CDR3 length equals 15 residues. V was clipped by 4 bases and J by 1 base, with 11 bases between them. CDR3 in DNA: TGCGCCAGCAGCCCCCCCGGGGGAACTAATGAAAAACTGTTTTTT. This encodes CASSPPGGTNEKLFF.

Note on this clone: A read error may produce the germline difference seen at one junction end. This chain uses TRBV5-1 with TRBJ2-2; no reliable D call. Germline-derived CDR1 and CDR2 are SGHRS and YFSETQ. The CDR3 has 13 amino acids. Here the CDR3 DNA reads TGCGCCAGCAGCCTTGAGAACTCCGGGGAGCTGTTTTTT. Residues: CASSLENSGELFF.

The chain recombines TRBV11-2 with TRBJ1-1, with 7 bases matching TRBD1. V lost 2 bases and J lost 7; bases outside the gene matches: 4. Germline V lookup: CDR1 SGHAT, CDR2 FQNNGV. The CDR3 totals 13 residues. The CDR3 is CASSLRTGLEAFF. The CDR3 nucleotides read TGTGCCAGCAGCTTAAGGACAGGTCTTGAAGCTTTCTTT.

The chain recombines TRBV18 with TRBJ2-2; 9 nucleotides align to TRBD2. The CDR3 loop spans 16 amino acids. The ends lost 0 bases at V and 4 bases at J; junction bases unmatched: 3. Germline CDR1 is KGHSH and CDR2 is LQKENI. The CDR3 protein is CASSPPGLAGTGELFF. CDR3 nucleotides: TGTGCCAGCTCACCACCGGGACTAGCCGGCACCGGGGAGCTGTTTTTT. Looking up the rest from reference TRBV18 and TRBJ2-2 gives the full variable domain: NAGVMQNPRHLVRRRGQEARLRCSPMKGHSHVYWYRQLPEEGLKFMVYLQKENIIDESGMPKERFSAEFPKEGPSILRIQQVVRGDSAAYFCASSPPGLAGTGELFFGEGSRLTVL.

This clone was observed a single time. V gene TRBV19 combines with J gene TRBJ2-5; the D is unclear. The CDR3 sequence is 13 residues long. The V gene's germline CDR1 is LNHDA and CDR2 SQIVND (reference sequence). V lost 5 bases and J lost 5, with 12 bases in between. Here the CDR3 reads CASSSTSYETQYF. The CDR3 DNA is TGTGCCAGTAGTTCGACAAGCTACGAGACCCAGTACTTC.

The genes are TRBV9 and TRBJ1-1; TRBD1 is a possible D gene (6 bases). V was shortened by 3 bases and J by 1 base, with 10 bases between the two germline ends. The CDR3 covers 14 residues. Germline CDR1 SGDLS, CDR2 YYNGEE. CDR3 amino acids: CASSALRGNTEAFF. CDR3 bases: TGTGCCAGCAGCGCCCTCAGGGGGAACACTGAAGCTTTCTTT.

This clone has a single count. V is TRBV23-1 and J is TRBJ1-1, with 8 bases identical to TRBD1. TRBV23-1 is designated an ORF whose function remains uncertain. The J segment lost 1 base and the V segment lost 8 bases, leaving 3 bases of the junction unmatched. The CDR3 is 13 residues long. CDR3 coding DNA: TGCGCCAGCCTGACAGGGGAGAACACTGAAGCTTTCTTT. This codes for CASLTGENTEAFF.

The chain links TRBV28 to TRBJ1-4; possibly TRBD1 for D (6 bases). Trimming took off 3 bases at V and 9 bases at J, with 14 bases between the two ends. Germline-derived CDR1 and CDR2 are MDHEN and SYDVKM. The length of the CDR3 is 14 residues. In nucleotides, the CDR3 is TGTGCCAGCAGTTTTTCGGGGGGGACACAAAAACTGTTTTTT. Protein product: CASSFSGGTQKLFF. Combining the CDR3 with reference TRBV28 and TRBJ1-4 gives the whole variable domain DVKVTQSSRYLVKRTGEKVFLECVQDMDHENMFWYRQDPGLGLRLIYFSYDVKMKEKGDIPEGYSVSREKKERFSLILESASTNQTSMYLCASSFSGGTQKLFFGSGTQLSVL.

The rearrangement links TRBV18 to TRBJ2-3; D may be TRBD1 (5 bases). Trimming took 6 bases from V and 2 from J, leaving 12 bases between them. This CDR3 is 14 amino acids long. The germline V gene encodes CDR1 KGHSH and CDR2 LQKENI. As DNA, the CDR3 is TGTGCCAGCTCTCGACAGCCGCTCACAGATACGCAGTATTTT. Its protein product is CASSRQPLTDTQYF.

V usage is TRBV2 and J usage is TRBJ1-1; 7 bases are a match to TRBD1. The germline CDR1 and CDR2 sequences are SNHLY and FYNNEI. With V trimmed by 8 bases and J by 0 bases, 9 bases remained unmatched. This CDR3 has 15 residues. This chain's CDR3 is CASERQGRVNTEAFF. The DNA of the CDR3 is TGTGCCAGCGAACGACAGGGTAGAGTGAACACTGAAGCTTTCTTT.

With respect to this clone: Additional DNA sequences in this sample encode the identical CDR3. The chain recombines TRBV18 with TRBJ2-2, with 7 positions matching TRBD1. The CDR3 has 15 amino acids. V lost 3 bases, J lost 3 bases, and 4 bases stayed unmatched. Germline V gene lookup returns CDR1 KGHSH and CDR2 LQKENI. The CDR3 nucleotides read TGTGCCAGCTCACCCCGACAGGGCGACACCGGGGAGCTGTTTTTT. As protein: CASSPRQGDTGELFF.

Comment on this clone: Additional DNA sequences in this sample encode the identical CDR3. V usage is TRBV6-5 and J usage is TRBJ1-1; TRBD1 is a possible D gene (5 bases). V was shortened by 6 bases and J by 4 bases, with 12 bases between the two germline ends. The CDR3 is made up of 13 amino acids. The germline gives CDR1 MNHEY, CDR2 SVGAGI. CDR3 in DNA: TGTGCCAGCAGCACCCCGGGGGGCACTGAAGCTTTCTTT. This codes for CASSTPGGTEAFF.